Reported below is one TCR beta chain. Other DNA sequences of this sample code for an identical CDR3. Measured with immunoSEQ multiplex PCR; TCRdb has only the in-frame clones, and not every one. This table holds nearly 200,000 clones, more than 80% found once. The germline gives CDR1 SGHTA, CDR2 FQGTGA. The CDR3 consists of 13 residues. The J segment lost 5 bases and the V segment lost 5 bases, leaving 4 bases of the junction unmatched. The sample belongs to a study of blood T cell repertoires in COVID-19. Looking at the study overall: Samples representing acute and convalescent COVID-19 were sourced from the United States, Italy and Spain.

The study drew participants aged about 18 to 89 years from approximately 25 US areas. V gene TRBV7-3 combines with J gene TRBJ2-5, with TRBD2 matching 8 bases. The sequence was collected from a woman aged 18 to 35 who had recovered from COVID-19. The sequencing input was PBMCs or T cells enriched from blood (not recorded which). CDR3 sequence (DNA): TGTGCCAGCAGCCCCCGGGGGGGTGAGACCCAGTACTTC. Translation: CASSPRGGETQYF.